These 17 T cell receptor beta chains came from one sample sequenced in a study of control samples from healthy donors and cancer patients. Produced via immunoSEQ multiplex PCR; TCRdb's table is partial and in-frame only. The data hold approximately 93,000 clones, with 85% to 90% observed a single time. Sequences were obtained from PBMCs. These receptors were collected from a woman between 50 and 59 years old with colorectal cancer.

The V call is TRBV7-3, the J call TRBJ1-4, with unresolved D. The V end lost 5 bases, the J end lost 7 bases, and 17 bases lay between the germline ends. The CDR3 sequence is 15 residues long. Germline CDR1 and CDR2: SGHTA and FQGTGA. CDR3 protein: CASSPKGVAGEKLFF. The CDR3 bases are TGTGCCAGCAGCCCCAAGGGCGTAGCGGGTGAAAAACTGTTTTTT.

This chain connects TRBV6-5 to TRBJ1-1; tentative D call: TRBD1 (5 bases). The germline V and J ends were trimmed by 5 bases and 1 base, with 11 bases remaining between them. Germline CDR1 and CDR2: MNHEY and SVGAGI. The CDR3 is made up of 14 amino acids. CDR3 region: CASSTGQPNTEAFF. In nucleotides, the CDR3 is TGTGCCAGCAGTACCGGACAACCGAACACTGAAGCTTTCTTT.

The V call is TRBV18, the J call TRBJ2-3; 8 nucleotides match TRBD1. CDR1 and CDR2 (germline): KGHSH, LQKENI. The trim removed 5 bases at V and 4 bases at J, leaving 2 bases unmatched. This CDR3 has 13 residues. The CDR3: CASSSDRADTQYF. The CDR3 DNA sequence: TGTGCCAGCTCATCGGACAGGGCAGATACGCAGTATTTT.

The table lists this clone with a few counts. The chain is built from TRBV11-3 and TRBJ2-1; possibly TRBD2 for D (5 bases). With 1 base removed from V and 6 bases from J, the gap between germline ends came to 10 bases. This CDR3 region has 14 residues. Per germline, CDR1 SGHNT and CDR2 YENEEA. The CDR3 here is CASSLAAGGNEQFF. CDR3 nucleotide sequence: TGTGCCAGCAGCTTAGCCGCCGGAGGCAATGAGCAGTTCTTC.

This chain links TRBV7-3 with TRBJ2-3, with D hard to call. The V end lost 5 bases, the J end lost 2 bases, and 11 bases lay between the germline ends. CDR1 and CDR2 from the germline V gene are SGHTA and FQGTGA. The CDR3 length is 14 residues. CDR3 in amino acids: CASSLSPFTDTQYF. In DNA form, the CDR3 reads TGTGCCAGCAGCCTGTCACCATTCACAGATACGCAGTATTTT.

The chain links TRBV3-1 (or the pseudogene TRBV3-2) to TRBJ1-2; 8 bases are a match to TRBD1. Trimming removed 0 bases from V and 8 bases from J; junction bases left unmatched: 11. The CDR3 totals 16 residues. Germline V gene lookup returns CDR1 LGHDT and CDR2 YNNKEL (reference sequence). DNA of the CDR3: TGTGCCAGCAGCCAAGATAGTGACAGGGGCTTTCTGGGCTACACCTTC. This translates into CASSQDSDRGFLGYTF.

V gene TRBV28 combines with J gene TRBJ1-5, with TRBD1 matching over 7 bases. V shed 7 bases and J 0 bases; nucleotides not matched to a gene: 9. Germline assignment: CDR1 MDHEN and CDR2 SYDVKM. The CDR3 consists of 16 residues. The CDR3 region is CASNDRAGYSNQPQHF. The CDR3 coding sequence is TGTGCCAGCAATGACAGGGCTGGTTATAGCAATCAGCCCCAGCATTTT.

The chain combines TRBV7-8 with TRBJ2-1, with D perhaps matching TRBD1 (6 bases). Germline V gene data show CDR1 as SGHVS and CDR2 as FQNEAQ. Trimming pared 0 bases from V and 2 bases from J, leaving 8 bases between. CDR3 length: 15 amino acids. CDR3 nucleotides: TGTGCCAGCAGCTTAGCGGGGGCCCCCTACAATGAGCAGTTCTTC. Its protein is CASSLAGAPYNEQFF. The full variable domain, in which reference TRBV7-8 and TRBJ2-1 provide the parts outside the CDR3, is GAGVSQSPRYKVAKRGQDVALRCDPISGHVSLFWYQQALGQGPEFLTYFQNEAQLDKSGLPSDRFFAERPEGSVSTLKIQRTQQEDSAVYLCASSLAGAPYNEQFFGPGTRLTVL.

This sequence joins TRBV7-9 and TRBJ2-3; D unresolved. Germline V gene data show CDR1 as SEHNR and CDR2 as FQNEAQ (reference sequence). The CDR3 extends over 13 amino acids. The V and J ends lost 1 base and 5 bases respectively, with 7 bases between them. CDR3 loop: CASSLGVEDTQYF. The CDR3 DNA sequence: TGTGCCAGCAGCTTAGGAGTGGAAGATACGCAGTATTTT.

V is TRBV23-1 and J is TRBJ1-5; a weak D match, TRBD1 (6 bases). TRBV23-1 is noted as an ORF with a role that remains uncertain. V lost 3 bases and J 11 bases, leaving 14 bases between the germline ends. This CDR3 is built from 13 residues. The CDR3: CASSQYRERAQHF. As DNA, the CDR3 is TGCGCCAGCAGTCAGTACAGGGAGAGAGCCCAGCATTTT.

The chain combines TRBV2 with TRBJ2-7; D may be TRBD1 (5 bases). V dropped 5 bases and J dropped 5 bases, with 10 bases sitting between them. Germline CDR1 is SNHLY and CDR2 is FYNNEI. CDR3 length: 12 amino acids. The CDR3: CASSSQGHEQYV. The CDR3 DNA reads TGTGCCAGCAGTTCCCAGGGCCACGAGCAGTACGTC.

This clone occurred once. The chain carries TRBV9 and TRBJ1-1; no clear D. Trimming pared 3 bases from V and 1 base from J, leaving 7 bases between. CDR3 length equals 13 residues. Germline V CDR1 and CDR2: SGDLS, YYNGEE. CDR3 sequence reads: CASSAPRNTEAFF. The CDR3 nucleotides are TGTGCCAGCAGCGCCCCACGGAACACTGAAGCTTTCTTT.

Only a few counts were recorded for this clone. This rearrangement joins TRBV10-3 to TRBJ1-6; 7 bases fit TRBD1. The CDR3 is made up of 17 amino acids. With 3 bases clipped from V and 2 bases from J, the junction kept 7 bases outside the gene matches. Germline-derived CDR1 and CDR2 are ENHRY and SYGVKD. The CDR3 spells CAISEVAGQTYNSPLHF. CDR3 nucleotides: TGTGCCATCAGTGAAGTTGCGGGACAGACCTATAATTCACCCCTCCACTTT.

CDR3 loop: CASSADPGNTQYF. The DNA of the CDR3 is TGCGCCAGCAGTGCTGACCCAGGGAATACGCAGTATTTT. The chain is built from TRBV10-1 and TRBJ2-3, with a weak D call TRBD1 (5 bases). V lost 4 bases, J lost 7 bases, and 12 bases lay in between. This CDR3 contains 13 residues. CDR1 WNHNN and CDR2 SYGVQD come from the germline V gene (reference sequence).

This clone was seen just once. This chain links TRBV3-1 (or the pseudogene TRBV3-2) with TRBJ2-3; D unresolved. Germline CDR1 is LGHDT and CDR2 is YNNKEL (reference sequence). Between the trimmed V and J ends, which lost 1 base and 6 bases, there was a span of 8 bases. There are 13 residues in the CDR3. CDR3 sequence (DNA): TGTGCCAGCAGCCAAGGGGTGTGGGATACGCAGTATTTT. Protein sequence: CASSQGVWDTQYF.

V gene TRBV7-2 combines with J gene TRBJ2-3; 9 bases line up with TRBD2. V shed 1 base, J shed 5 bases, and the junction held 7 bases outside the gene matches. Germline assignment: CDR1 SGHTA and CDR2 FQGNSA. CDR3 length equals 16 residues. CDR3: CASSLVAGGQGDTQYF. For the CDR3, the DNA is TGTGCCAGCAGCTTAGTGGCGGGGGGGCAGGGAGATACGCAGTATTTT.

The genes are TRBV5-1 and TRBJ2-5; 7 bases match TRBD2. J gave up 5 bases and V 2 bases, and 9 bases lay outside the gene matches. This CDR3 has 15 amino acids. Germline V lookup: CDR1 SGHRS, CDR2 YFSETQ. The CDR3: CASSLPSGPYETQYF. CDR3 DNA sequence: TGCGCCAGCAGCTTACCTAGCGGTCCTTATGAGACCCAGTACTTC.